These 24 T cell receptor beta chains were sequenced from one sample in a study of T cell repertoires in cytomegalovirus infection. In TCRdb, the reads were re-called with MiXCR into one record per CDR3 protein. Of 300,000 to 400,000 distinct CDR3 sequences in the sample, just under 30% are singletons; the top ten hold about 19%. Which antigens these TCRs recognize remains unknown. Sequenced here: cultured PBMCs, sampled from culture after CMV antigen stimulation. These TCRs come from a human donor in good health (CMV status not recorded). Some clones in this sample may be carry-over from other donors' samples.

CDR3: CASKDRSTNTGELFF. Here the CDR3 DNA reads TGTGCCAGTAAAGATCGGAGTACGAACACCGGGGAGCTGTTTTTT. The rearrangement joins TRBV19 to TRBJ2-2, with unresolved D. Trimming took off 7 bases at V and 0 bases at J, with 12 bases between the two ends. This CDR3 is built from 15 residues. The germline V gene has CDR1 LNHDA and CDR2 SQIVND (reference sequence).

This clonotype was recorded a few times. The rearrangement joins TRBV7-3 to TRBJ2-7; 9 nucleotides match TRBD2. The CDR3 is 15 residues long. Germline V lookup: CDR1 SGHTA, CDR2 FQGTGA. Trimming removed 2 bases from V and 3 bases from J; junction bases left unmatched: 5. The CDR3 coding sequence is TGTGCCAGCAGCTTAGGAGCGGGGGGCTTCTACGAGCAGTACTTC. Translated: CASSLGAGGFYEQYF. Complete variable domain (other parts from reference TRBV7-3 and TRBJ2-7): GAGVSQTPSNKVTEKGKYVELRCDPISGHTALYWYRQSLGQGPEFLIYFQGTGAADDSGLPNDRFFAVRPEGSVSTLKIQRTERGDSAVYLCASSLGAGGFYEQYFGPGTRLTVT.

In this sample, this clonotype turned up many times. V and J are TRBV7-2 and TRBJ2-5, with D possibly being TRBD1 or TRBD2 (5 bases each). This CDR3 comprises 16 residues. V shed 1 base and J shed 7 bases, with 19 bases lying between them. Looked up from germline, CDR1 is SGHTA and CDR2 is FQGNSA. DNA for the CDR3: TGTGCCAGCAGCTTAGGGGGGTCGGGCACATTTGGGACCCAGTACTTC. It encodes CASSLGGSGTFGTQYF.

The chain carries TRBV12-3 or TRBV12-4 and TRBJ1-1; the match to TRBD1 covers 8 bases. V gave up 8 bases and J gave up 6 bases; unmatched junction bases: 5. The CDR3 covers 12 residues. This CDR3 is CASRPDRAEAFF. CDR3 nucleotides: TGTGCCAGCCGTCCGGACAGGGCTGAAGCTTTCTTT.

This clonotype has more than one count but fewer than ten. This chain connects TRBV7-3 to TRBJ2-2; the D gene is possibly TRBD2 (7 bases). From germline, CDR1 is SGHTA and CDR2 FQGTGA. The CDR3 is 17 amino acids. Trimming removed 3 bases at V and 1 base at J, with 15 bases between. CDR3 sequence reads: CASSFAAGGLNTGELFF. In DNA, the CDR3 is TGTGCCAGCAGCTTCGCAGCCGGGGGGCTGAACACCGGGGAGCTGTTTTTT.

In DNA, the CDR3 is TGTGCCAGCAGTTACTCAACCGGGAATGAGCAGTTCTTC. It specifies CASSYSTGNEQFF. The genes are TRBV6-5 and TRBJ2-1; unclear D gene. V was clipped by 0 bases and J by 7 bases, with 7 bases between them. CDR1 and CDR2 from the germline V gene are MNHEY and SVGAGI. The CDR3 totals 13 residues.

This clonotype has a handful of counts. V usage is TRBV7-6 and J usage is TRBJ1-1; TRBD1 might be the D (6 bases). The germline V and J ends were trimmed by 5 bases and 5 bases, with 12 bases remaining between them. The CDR3 runs 13 residues. From germline, CDR1 is SGHVS and CDR2 FNYEAQ. CDR3 sequence: CASSPMGATEAFF. CDR3 DNA sequence: TGTGCCAGCAGCCCAATGGGGGCAACTGAAGCTTTCTTT.

The rearrangement uses TRBV12-3 or TRBV12-4 and TRBJ1-2, with a tentative D call TRBD1 (5 bases). V lost 5 bases and J lost 4, with 17 bases in between. The CDR3 has 15 residues. In nucleotides, the CDR3 is TGTGCCAGCAGTGTGGGGACGGCCTCCATCTATGGCTACACCTTC. Its translation: CASSVGTASIYGYTF.

J is TRBJ2-3 and V is TRBV20-1, with 10 bases aligning to TRBD2. The junction had 4 bases not matched to a gene; V was cut back by 2 bases and J by 2 bases. CDR1 DFQATT and CDR2 SNEGSKA come from the germline V gene (reference sequence). This CDR3 is 15 amino acids long. CDR3 protein: CSARFSGGNTDTQYF. Here the CDR3 DNA reads TGCAGTGCTAGATTTAGCGGGGGGAACACAGATACGCAGTATTTT.

The chain is built from TRBV7-2 and TRBJ1-2, with a weak D call TRBD1 (6 bases). Germline values: CDR1 SGHTA, CDR2 FQGNSA. This CDR3 region has 15 residues. Trimming removed 7 bases from V and 3 bases from J, with 18 bases in between. CDR3 sequence (DNA): TGTGCCAGCACACAAATAACAGGGAGATACTATGGCTACACCTTC. It is translated as CASTQITGRYYGYTF.

The rearrangement joins TRBV6-5 to TRBJ2-1; 12 bases match TRBD2. Germline CDR1 MNHEY, CDR2 SVGAGI. The CDR3 spans 14 residues. V dropped 7 bases and J dropped 9; count of bases not matched to a gene: 7. In DNA, the CDR3 is TGTGCCAGCAACCGACTAGCGGGAGAAGGTGAGCAGTTCTTC. Its translation is CASNRLAGEGEQFF.

The chain employs TRBV18 and TRBJ1-5; the match to TRBD1 covers 8 bases. The V and J ends lost 3 bases and 0 bases, in that order; junction bases with no gene match: 10. The CDR3 has 18 amino acids. Germline lookup yields CDR1 KGHSH and CDR2 LQKENI. DNA for the CDR3: TGTGCCAGCTCACCTTCCGGGACAGGTCGGTATAGCAATCAGCCCCAGCATTTT. Its translation is CASSPSGTGRYSNQPQHF.

The genes are TRBV6-4 and TRBJ1-5; D ambiguous. Germline lookup yields CDR1 MRHNA and CDR2 SNTAGT. V was pared by 7 bases and J by 3 bases, with 13 bases between. The CDR3 runs to 14 residues. CDR3 nucleotides: TGTGCCAGCACCTGTGGGCGACTCAATCAGCCCCAGCATTTT. Its translation is CASTCGRLNQPQHF.

This clonotype was recorded at least ten times. The CDR3 region is CASSFTRESEKLFF. CDR3 DNA sequence: TGTGCCAGCAGTTTCACCCGTGAAAGTGAAAAACTGTTTTTT. V gene TRBV27 combines with J gene TRBJ1-4, with D hard to call. Germline assignment: CDR1 MNHEY and CDR2 SMNVEV (reference sequence). The CDR3 covers 14 residues. Trimming pared 3 bases from V and 7 bases from J, leaving 12 bases between.

V gene TRBV6-1 combines with J gene TRBJ1-6; 8 bases align to TRBD1. The CDR3 covers 15 residues. CDR1 MNHNS and CDR2 SASEGT come from the germline V gene. Trimming cost V 5 bases and J 9 bases; bases outside gene matches: 9. The CDR3 nucleotides are TGTGCCAGCAGTTTTCTTGGACAGGGCGGTTCACCCCTCCACTTT. Translation: CASSFLGQGGSPLHF.

The rearrangement links TRBV6-5 to TRBJ2-3; D may correspond to TRBD1 or TRBD2 (5 bases each). Germline V gene sequence: CDR1 MNHEY, CDR2 SVGAGI. CDR3 size: 16 residues. V was cut by 0 bases and J by 1 base, with 11 bases left in between. CDR3 coding DNA: TGTGCCAGCAGTTACTCCCAGGGAGCGGGCACAGATACGCAGTATTTT. Translation gives CASSYSQGAGTDTQYF.

The chain recombines TRBV20-1 with TRBJ2-1; TRBD1 agrees at 8 bases. The V and J ends lost 5 bases and 8 bases, in that order; junction bases with no gene match: 5. CDR1 is DFQATT and CDR2 is SNEGSKA in the germline V gene (reference sequence). The CDR3 is made up of 12 amino acids. The CDR3 DNA sequence: TGCAGTGCTTCAGGGGGCTCTGATGAGCAGTTCTTC. Its protein is CSASGGSDEQFF.

This clonotype appeared a few times. The chain couples TRBV6-6 to TRBJ2-7, with 9 bases fitting TRBD1. The CDR3 contains 14 residues. V was pared by 7 bases and J by 3 bases, with 7 bases of the junction left unmatched. CDR1 is MNHNY, CDR2 SVGAGI, per germline (reference sequence). For the CDR3, the DNA is TGTGCCAGCACCCCCCCGGGACAGGGCTACGAGCAGTACTTC. It specifies CASTPPGQGYEQYF.

V and J are TRBV12-3 or TRBV12-4 and TRBJ1-1; TRBD1 might be the D (5 bases). V was trimmed by 4 bases and J by 0 bases, leaving 9 bases between them. The length of the CDR3 is 14 residues. CDR3 sequence (DNA): TGTGCCAGCAGTTACGGGACGGTGAACACTGAAGCTTTCTTT. It translates to CASSYGTVNTEAFF.

This chain links TRBV24-1 with TRBJ2-5; D is perhaps TRBD2 (6 bases). The germline gives CDR1 KGHDR, CDR2 SFDVKD. The CDR3 extends over 13 amino acids. The V gene lost 7 bases and the J gene lost 5 bases, with 13 bases spanning the gap. DNA of the CDR3: TGTGCCACCAGCTTCGGGAGATCGGAGACCCAGTACTTC. Amino acids: CATSFGRSETQYF.

The rearrangement joins TRBV6-6 to TRBJ2-5; 7 bases are a match to TRBD1. The CDR3 has 13 residues. V was clipped by 8 bases and J by 5 bases; unmatched bases: 8. In germline, CDR1 is MNHNY, CDR2 SVGAGI (reference sequence). CDR3 loop: CASRDRRLETQYF. The CDR3 coding sequence is TGTGCCAGCCGGGACAGAAGACTCGAGACCCAGTACTTC.

The V call is TRBV12-3 or TRBV12-4, the J call TRBJ1-5; 8 positions agree with TRBD1. Trimming removed 3 bases from V and 7 bases from J; junction bases left unmatched: 5. This CDR3 has 14 amino acids. As DNA, the CDR3 is TGTGCCAGCAGTTTTGGGACAGGTAGCCAGCCCCAGCATTTT. Encoded protein: CASSFGTGSQPQHF.

The chain carries TRBV20-1 and TRBJ2-7; D not certain. Trimming removed 0 bases at V and 3 bases at J, with 3 bases between. This CDR3 is built from 11 residues. The germline CDR1 and CDR2 sequences are DFQATT and SNEGSKA (reference sequence). The CDR3 DNA follows: TGCAGTGCTAGAGAAAACTACGAGCAGTACTTC. Translating it yields CSARENYEQYF.

This clonotype was counted between two and nine times. The rearrangement uses TRBV10-3 and TRBJ2-7; D might be TRBD2 (6 bases). Germline values: CDR1 ENHRY, CDR2 SYGVKD. The V and J ends lost 2 bases and 3 bases respectively, with 11 bases between them. The CDR3 runs to 14 residues. This CDR3 is CAISEAGTFYEQYF. As DNA, the CDR3 is TGTGCCATCAGTGAGGCGGGGACGTTCTACGAGCAGTACTTC.